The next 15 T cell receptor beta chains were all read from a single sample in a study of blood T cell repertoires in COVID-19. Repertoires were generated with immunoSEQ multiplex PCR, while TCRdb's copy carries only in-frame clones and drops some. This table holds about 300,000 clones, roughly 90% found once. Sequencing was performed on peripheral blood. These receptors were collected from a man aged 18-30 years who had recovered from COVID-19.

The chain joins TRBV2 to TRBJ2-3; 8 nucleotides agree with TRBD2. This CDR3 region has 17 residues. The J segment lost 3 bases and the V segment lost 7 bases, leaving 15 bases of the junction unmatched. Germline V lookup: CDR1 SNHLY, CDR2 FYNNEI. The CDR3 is CASTGRIGGLATDTQYF. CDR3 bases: TGTGCCAGCACCGGCCGTATTGGAGGACTAGCAACAGATACGCAGTATTTT.

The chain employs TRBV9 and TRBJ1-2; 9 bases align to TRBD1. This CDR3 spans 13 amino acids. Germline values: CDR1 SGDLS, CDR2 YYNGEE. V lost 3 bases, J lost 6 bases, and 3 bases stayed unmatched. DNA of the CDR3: TGTGCCAGCAGCGGTGGGGACAGGGATGGCTACACCTTC. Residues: CASSGGDRDGYTF.

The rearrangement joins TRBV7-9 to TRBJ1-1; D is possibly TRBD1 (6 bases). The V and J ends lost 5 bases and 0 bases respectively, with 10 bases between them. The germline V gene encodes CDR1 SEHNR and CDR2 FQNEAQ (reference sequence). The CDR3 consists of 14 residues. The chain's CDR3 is CASSPGHLNTEAFF. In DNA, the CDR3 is TGTGCCAGCAGCCCGGGACACTTGAACACTGAAGCTTTCTTT.

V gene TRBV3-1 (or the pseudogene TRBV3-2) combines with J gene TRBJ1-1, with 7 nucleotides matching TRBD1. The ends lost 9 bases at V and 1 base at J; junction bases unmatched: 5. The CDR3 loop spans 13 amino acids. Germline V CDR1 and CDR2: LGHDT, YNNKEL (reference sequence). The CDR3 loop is CASTDRTNTEAFF. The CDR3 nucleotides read TGTGCCAGTACGGACAGGACGAACACTGAAGCTTTCTTT.

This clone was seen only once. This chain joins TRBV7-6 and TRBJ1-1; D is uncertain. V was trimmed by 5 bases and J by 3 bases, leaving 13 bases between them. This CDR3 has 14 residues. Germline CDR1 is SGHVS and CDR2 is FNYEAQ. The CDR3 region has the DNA TGTGCCAGCAGCCCTTTTTCAGGTGACACTGAAGCTTTCTTT. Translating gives CASSPFSGDTEAFF.

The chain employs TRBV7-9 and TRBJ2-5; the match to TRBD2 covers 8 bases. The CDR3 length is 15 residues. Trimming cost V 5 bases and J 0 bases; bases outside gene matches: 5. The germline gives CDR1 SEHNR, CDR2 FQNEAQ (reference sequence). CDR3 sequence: CASSASLADQETQYF. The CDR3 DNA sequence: TGTGCCAGCAGCGCCTCACTAGCGGACCAAGAGACCCAGTACTTC.

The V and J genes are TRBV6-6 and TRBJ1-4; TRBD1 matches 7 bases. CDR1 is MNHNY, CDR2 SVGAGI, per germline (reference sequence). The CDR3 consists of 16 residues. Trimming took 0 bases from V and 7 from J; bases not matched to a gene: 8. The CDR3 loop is CASSYSKQGWGEKLFF. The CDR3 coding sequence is TGTGCCAGCAGTTACTCGAAACAGGGGTGGGGTGAAAAACTGTTTTTT.

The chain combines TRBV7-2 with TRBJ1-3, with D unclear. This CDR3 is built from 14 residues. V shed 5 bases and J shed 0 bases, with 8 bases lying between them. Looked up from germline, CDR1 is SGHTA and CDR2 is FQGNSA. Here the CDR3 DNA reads TGTGCCAGCAGCGTACGCAGCTCTGGAAACACCATATATTTT. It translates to CASSVRSSGNTIYF.

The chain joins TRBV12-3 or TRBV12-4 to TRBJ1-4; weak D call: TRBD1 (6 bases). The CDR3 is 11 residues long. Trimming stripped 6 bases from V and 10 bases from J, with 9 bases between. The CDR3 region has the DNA TGTGCCAGCAGGAGGGGGGGAAAACTGTTTTTT. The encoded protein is CASRRGGKLFF.

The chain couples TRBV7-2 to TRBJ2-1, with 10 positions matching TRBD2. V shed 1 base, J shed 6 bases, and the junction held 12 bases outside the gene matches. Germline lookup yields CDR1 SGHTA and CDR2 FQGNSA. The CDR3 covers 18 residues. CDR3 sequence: CASSLVISGGTRANEQFF. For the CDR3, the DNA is TGTGCCAGCAGCTTAGTGATTAGCGGGGGGACCCGCGCCAATGAGCAGTTCTTC.

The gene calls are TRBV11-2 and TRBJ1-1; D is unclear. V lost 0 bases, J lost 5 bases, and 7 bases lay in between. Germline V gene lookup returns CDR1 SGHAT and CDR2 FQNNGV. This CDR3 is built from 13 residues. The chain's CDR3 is CASSLDTYTEAFF. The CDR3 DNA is TGTGCCAGCAGCTTAGATACTTATACTGAAGCTTTCTTT.

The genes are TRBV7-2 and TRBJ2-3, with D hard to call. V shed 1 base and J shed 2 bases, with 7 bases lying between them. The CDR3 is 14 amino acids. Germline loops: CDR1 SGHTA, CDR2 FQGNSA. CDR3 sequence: CASSLDYTTDTQYF. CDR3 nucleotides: TGTGCCAGCAGCTTAGACTACACCACAGATACGCAGTATTTT.

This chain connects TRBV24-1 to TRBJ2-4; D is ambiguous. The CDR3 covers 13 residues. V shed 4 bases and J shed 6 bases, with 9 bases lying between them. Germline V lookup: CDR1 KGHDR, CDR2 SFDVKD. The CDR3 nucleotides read TGTGCCACCAGTGACGGGTCTAGAAACATTCAGTACTTC. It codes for CATSDGSRNIQYF.

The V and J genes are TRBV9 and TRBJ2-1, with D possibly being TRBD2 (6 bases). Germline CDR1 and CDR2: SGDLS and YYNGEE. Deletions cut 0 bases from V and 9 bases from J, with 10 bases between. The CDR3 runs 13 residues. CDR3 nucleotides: TGTGCCAGCAGCGTAGGAGGGAGGAGTGAGCAGTTCTTC. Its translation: CASSVGGRSEQFF.

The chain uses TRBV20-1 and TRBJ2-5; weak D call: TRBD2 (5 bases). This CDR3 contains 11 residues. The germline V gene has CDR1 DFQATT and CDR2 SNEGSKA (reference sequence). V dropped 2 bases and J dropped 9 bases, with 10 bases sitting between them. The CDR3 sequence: CSARTGRPQYF. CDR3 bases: TGCAGTGCTAGAACGGGGAGACCCCAGTACTTC.